The clone carrying this T cell receptor (beta chain) has only one observation. This specimen comes from a study of CD8 T cells in Susac syndrome. Bulk CD8+ and CD4+ cells came from magnetic negative isolation; CD8+ TEMRA by FACS. Reverse transcription used roughly 0.5 to 1 ug RNA and random hexamers. Across 54 Vbeta and 13 Jbeta, immunoSEQ multiplex PCR amplified TCR beta CDR3. Via MiXCR, TCRdb re-called the immunoSEQ multiplex PCR reads, giving one row per CDR3 protein. The table has roughly 120,000 distinct CDR3 sequences, about 94% seen once; the top ten hold around 0.12%. Looked up from germline, CDR1 is LNHDA and CDR2 is SQIVND (reference sequence). The CDR3 is made up of 14 amino acids. Trimming took 8 bases from V and 3 from J, leaving 16 bases between them.

The sequenced material came from CD4+ T cells from PBMCs. The clonotype comes from a human donor with multiple sclerosis. This chain uses TRBV19 with TRBJ1-2; perhaps TRBD1 as D (6 bases). CDR3 bases: TGTGCCAGTGGGGTCGGACAGCGTTACTATGGCTACACCTTC. Encoded protein: CASGVGQRYYGYTF.